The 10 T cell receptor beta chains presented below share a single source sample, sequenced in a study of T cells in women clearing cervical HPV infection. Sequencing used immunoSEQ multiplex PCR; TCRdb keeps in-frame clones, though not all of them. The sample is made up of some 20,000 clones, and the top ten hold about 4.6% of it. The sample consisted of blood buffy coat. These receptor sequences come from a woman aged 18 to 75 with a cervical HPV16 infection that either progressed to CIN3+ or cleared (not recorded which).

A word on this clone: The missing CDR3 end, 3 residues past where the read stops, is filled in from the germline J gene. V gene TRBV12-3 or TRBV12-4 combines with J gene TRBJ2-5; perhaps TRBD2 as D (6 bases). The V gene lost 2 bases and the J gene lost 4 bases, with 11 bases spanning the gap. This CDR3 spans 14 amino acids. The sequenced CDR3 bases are TGTGCCAGCAGTTTAAGACTAGACTCAGAGACC. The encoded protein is CASSLRLDSET. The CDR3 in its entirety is CASSLRLDSETQYF.

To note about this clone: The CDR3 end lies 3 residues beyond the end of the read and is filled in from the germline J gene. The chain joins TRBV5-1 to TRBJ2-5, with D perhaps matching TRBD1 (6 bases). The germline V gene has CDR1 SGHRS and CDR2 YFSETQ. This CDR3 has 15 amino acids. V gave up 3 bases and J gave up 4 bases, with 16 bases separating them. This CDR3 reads CASSSGHLGGETQYF. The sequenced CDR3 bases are TGCGCCAGCAGCTCAGGGCACCTAGGGGGAGAGACC.

The sequenced CDR3 bases are TGTGCCAGCAGCCCATTGGGGAGGGGTGAA. It translates to CASSPLGRGE. The full CDR3 protein is CASSPLGRGEAFF. V and J are TRBV7-6 and TRBJ1-1; D might be TRBD1 (5 bases). The CDR3 end is not reached by the read, which stops 3 residues before it; the germline J gene fills it in. The CDR3 is 13 residues long. V gave up 5 bases and J gave up 7 bases, with 14 bases separating them. Germline V gives CDR1 SGHVS, CDR2 FNYEAQ.

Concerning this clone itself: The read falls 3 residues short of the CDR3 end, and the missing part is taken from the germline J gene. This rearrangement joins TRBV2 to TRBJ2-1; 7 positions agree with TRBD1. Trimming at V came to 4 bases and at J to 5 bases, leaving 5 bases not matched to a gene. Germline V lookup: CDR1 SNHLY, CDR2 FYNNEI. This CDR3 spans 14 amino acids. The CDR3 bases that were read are TGTGCCAGCAGTGCTAAGGGACAGCACAATGAG. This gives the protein CASSAKGQHNE. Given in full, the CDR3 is CASSAKGQHNEQFF.

The DNA read from the CDR3 is TGTGCCAGCAGCCCGCCGACAGGTTCCTACAATGAG. Encoded protein: CASSPPTGSYNE. The full CDR3 sequence reads CASSPPTGSYNEQFF. The V gene is TRBV7-2, the J gene TRBJ2-1; D is perhaps TRBD1 (6 bases). The CDR3 is cut off 3 residues early in the read; its end comes from the germline J gene. The germline gives CDR1 SGHTA, CDR2 FQGNSA. The length of the CDR3 is 15 residues. With 5 bases removed from V and 1 base from J, the gap between germline ends came to 12 bases.

The DNA read from the CDR3 is TGCGCCAGCCGCGGGACACCTAACACCGGGGAG. Its translation is CASRGTPNTGE. The whole CDR3 protein is CASRGTPNTGELFF. The chain couples TRBV5-1 to TRBJ2-2; D possibly uses TRBD1 or TRBD2 (6 bases each). The CDR3 end falls 3 residues outside the read, so it is completed with the germline J gene. From germline, CDR1 is SGHRS and CDR2 YFSETQ. The CDR3 is made up of 14 amino acids. The germline V and J ends were trimmed by 7 bases and 2 bases, with 12 bases remaining between them. Supplemented by reference TRBV5-1 and TRBJ2-2, the full variable domain reads KAGVTQTPRYLIKTRGQQVTLSCSPISGHRSVSWYQQTPGQGLQFLFEYFSETQRNKGNFPGRFSGRQFSNSRSEMNVSTLELGDSALYLCASRGTPNTGELFFGEGSRLTVL.

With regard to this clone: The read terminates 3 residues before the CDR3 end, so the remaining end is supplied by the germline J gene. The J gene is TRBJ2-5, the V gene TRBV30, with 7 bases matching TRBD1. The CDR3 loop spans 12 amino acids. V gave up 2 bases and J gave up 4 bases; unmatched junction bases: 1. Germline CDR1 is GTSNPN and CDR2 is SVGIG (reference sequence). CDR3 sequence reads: CAWSRGRETQYF. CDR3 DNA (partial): TGTGCCTGGAGTAGGGGGCGAGAGACC.

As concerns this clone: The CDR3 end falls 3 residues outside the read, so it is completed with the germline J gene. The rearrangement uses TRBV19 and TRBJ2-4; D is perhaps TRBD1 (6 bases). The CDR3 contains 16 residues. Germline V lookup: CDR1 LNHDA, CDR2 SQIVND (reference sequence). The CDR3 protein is CASTQAGETGSYGQYF. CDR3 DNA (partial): TGTGCCAGTACCCAGGCAGGGGAAACTGGTAGCTATGGT.

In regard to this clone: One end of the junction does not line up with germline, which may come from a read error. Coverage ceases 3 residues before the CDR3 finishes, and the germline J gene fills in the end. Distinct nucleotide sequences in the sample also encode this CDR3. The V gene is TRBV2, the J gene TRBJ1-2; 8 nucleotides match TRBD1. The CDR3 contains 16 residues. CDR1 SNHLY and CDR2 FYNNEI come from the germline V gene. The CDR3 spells CASSVNRQGPSYGYTF. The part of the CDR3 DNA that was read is TGTGCCAGCAGTGTAAATCGACAGGGGCCCAGCTATGGA.

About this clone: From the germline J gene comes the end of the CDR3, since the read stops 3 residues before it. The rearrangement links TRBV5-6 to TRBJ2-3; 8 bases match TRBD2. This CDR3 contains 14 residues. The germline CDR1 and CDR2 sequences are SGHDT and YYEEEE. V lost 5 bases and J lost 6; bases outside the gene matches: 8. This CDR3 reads CASSFSGERDTQYF. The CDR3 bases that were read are TGTGCCAGCAGTTTTAGCGGGGAGAGGGATACG.